The text below deals with one T cell receptor (beta chain). The RNA input was roughly 0.45 to 1 ug, and it was reverse transcribed with random hexamers. TCRdb reprocessed the immunoSEQ multiplex PCR reads via MiXCR and lists one record per CDR3 protein. This sample has hundreds of thousands of distinct CDR3 sequences, with 75% to 90% found just once. The data were obtained in a study of CD8 T cells in Susac syndrome. V lost 4 bases, J lost 4 bases, and 15 bases lay in between. This CDR3 is 14 amino acids long. Germline V gene data show CDR1 as SGHNT and CDR2 as YYREEE (reference sequence). The sequence came from a human donor with multiple sclerosis. What was sequenced was CD8+ T cells from PBMCs. This rearrangement joins TRBV5-4 to TRBJ2-7; no definite D call. In nucleotides, the CDR3 is TGTGCCAGCAGCCCCCGATACAGCCCTTACGAGCAGTACTTC. Amino acids: CASSPRYSPYEQYF.